The 3 T cell receptor beta chains presented below share a single source sample, sequenced in a study of blood T cells in healthy people across ages. Through a sample-barcoded 5' primer and a J-beta primer mix, a second PCR was run for roughly 6 to 12 cycles. TCRdb recomputed calls from the 5' RACE reads with MiXCR, one row per CDR3 protein. There are under 1 million distinct CDR3 sequences in the sample; 40% to 50% occur only once, and roughly a fifth lies in the top ten. The sequencing input was blood. All receptors come from a man in his fifties or sixties in good health.

This clonotype was counted only a few times. This chain links TRBV11-2 with TRBJ2-2, with 9 bases aligning to TRBD2. The CDR3 extends over 16 amino acids. CDR1 SGHAT and CDR2 FQNNGV come from the germline V gene. J gave up 5 bases and V 7 bases, and 11 bases lay outside the gene matches. CDR3 residues: CASTPSWSGGTGELFF. CDR3 DNA sequence: TGTGCCAGCACGCCATCTTGGAGCGGGGGGACCGGGGAGCTGTTTTTT. The whole variable domain, remainder taken from reference TRBV11-2 and TRBJ2-2, is EAGVAQSPRYKIIEKRQSVAFWCNPISGHATLYWYQQILGQGPKLLIQFQNNGVVDDSQLPKDRFSAERLKGVDSTLKIQPAKLEDSAVYLCASTPSWSGGTGELFFGEGSRLTVL.

The chain joins TRBV7-2 to TRBJ2-5, with 11 bases matching TRBD2. V lost 0 bases and J lost 11; bases outside the gene matches: 14. Germline CDR1 is SGHTA and CDR2 is FQGNSA. The CDR3 has 17 amino acids. Written as DNA, the CDR3 is TGTGCCAGCAGCTTAGCCATCATAGCGGGGGGGAACAATGAGCAGTACTTC. This sequence encodes CASSLAIIAGGNNEQYF.

The chain joins TRBV24-1 to TRBJ2-1, with a possible D match to TRBD2 (5 bases). The V and J ends lost 11 bases and 10 bases respectively, with 17 bases between them. Germline V lookup: CDR1 KGHDR, CDR2 SFDVKD. This CDR3 contains 12 residues. The CDR3 spells CANSPLVAEQFF. As DNA, the CDR3 is TGTGCCAACTCCCCACTAGTTGCCGAGCAGTTCTTC.